This entry concerns a single TCR beta chain. Its antigen remains unknown. The TCR alpha and TCR beta cDNA libraries, bearing sample barcodes and UMIs, were generated by 5'RACE using constant-segment primers. TCRdb re-derived calls from the 5' RACE reads in MiXCR, one entry per CDR3 protein. The sample includes approximately 290,000 distinct CDR3 sequences, just under 20% seen only once; the top ten take more than 20%. The source of the sample is a study of T-cell memory formation after mild COVID-19. Study-wide background: The two donors had largely donor-specific TCR clusters.

General observations from the study: Clones that contracted clustered mainly in CM and EM if CD4+ and in EMRA if CD8+.

V shed 0 bases and J shed 6 bases, with 11 bases lying between them. Germline V gene lookup returns CDR1 MNHEY and CDR2 SVGAGI. This CDR3 is built from 14 residues. V gene TRBV6-5 combines with J gene TRBJ1-1; weak D call: TRBD1 (5 bases). Sequenced sample: PBMCs or a T cell subset sorted from them (not recorded which). The receptor was isolated from a young man who had mild COVID-19 (a few samples of this study predate the infection). Cell type and time point are not known. CDR3 sequence reads: CASSYSWDGAEAFF. The CDR3 nucleotides read TGTGCCAGCAGTTACTCATGGGACGGAGCTGAAGCTTTCTTT.